This TCR beta chain appears in the sequencing data of a study of blood T cell repertoires in COVID-19. Study background: Sample material is recorded as cDNA or gDNA derived from T cells, B-cell-depleted T cells, or PBMCs.

This CDR3 contains 17 residues. Germline V gene sequence: CDR1 SGHTA, CDR2 FQGNSA. Trimming removed 0 bases from V and 5 bases from J; junction bases left unmatched: 9. Produced via immunoSEQ multiplex PCR; TCRdb's table is partial and in-frame only. The sample consists of around 380,000 clones, approximately 87% of them appearing once. Participants, about 18 to 90 years old, spanned around 25 US areas. This sequence was found in a young man who had recovered from COVID-19. The chain joins TRBV7-2 to TRBJ1-2; TRBD1 aligns across 10 bases. The sequenced sample consisted of PBMCs or T cells enriched from blood (not recorded which). The CDR3 DNA reads as TGTGCCAGCAGCTTAGCTCGAGGGGGGGACAGGGGATATGGCTACACCTTC. Residues: CASSLARGGDRGYGYTF.